Listed here are 10 T cell receptor beta chains from one sample, sequenced in a study of control samples from healthy donors and cancer patients (TCRdb year 2020). Libraries were constructed by the immunoSEQ multiplex PCR assay. In TCRdb, the immuneACCESS table is reduced to in-frame sequences with V and J assigned. These tables do not hold every clone; where another copy was compared, an unresolved V gene accounts for under half, and the others remain unexplained. For this sample the table gives nearly 35,000 clones, of which approximately 94% were detected only once. The top ten clones comprise under 2% of the sample. Sample: PBMCs. All receptors derive from a man aged 40-49 years with colorectal cancer.

This clone appeared once. The chain carries TRBV3-1 (or the pseudogene TRBV3-2) and TRBJ2-2; D is ambiguous. Trimming removed 2 bases at V and 1 base at J, with 5 bases between. From germline, CDR1 is LGHDT and CDR2 YNNKEL (reference sequence). CDR3 length equals 14 residues. The CDR3 DNA is TGTGCCAGCAGCCAACGCCAGAACACCGGGGAGCTGTTTTTT. This encodes CASSQRQNTGELFF.

This sequence joins TRBV12-3 or TRBV12-4 and TRBJ1-2; a weak D match, TRBD1 (5 bases). Trimming removed 5 bases at V and 7 bases at J, with 14 bases between. The CDR3 consists of 13 residues. The CDR3 reads CASSRTGTTGYTF. The CDR3 region has the DNA TGTGCCAGCAGTCGAACCGGGACTACTGGCTACACCTTC.

The chain has TRBV29-1 and TRBJ1-1; 9 nucleotides match TRBD1. Germline V lookup: CDR1 SQVTM, CDR2 ANQGSEA. V was pared by 7 bases and J by 0 bases, with 6 bases of the junction left unmatched. The CDR3 is 14 amino acids. CDR3 loop: CSATGGIMNTEAFF. CDR3 nucleotides: TGCAGCGCGACAGGGGGAATTATGAACACTGAAGCTTTCTTT.

The V call is TRBV4-1, the J call TRBJ1-1; D gene unclear. CDR1 is MGHRA, CDR2 YSYEKL, per germline. The CDR3 has 14 amino acids. Trimming took 4 bases from V and 4 from J, leaving 13 bases between them. CDR3 protein: CASSLLLGSTEAFF. DNA for the CDR3: TGCGCCAGCAGCCTCTTATTGGGGAGCACTGAAGCTTTCTTT.

This clone was seen more than once but under ten times. The CDR3 spells CAWSVRRGRVPSNEKLFF. The CDR3 nucleotides are TGTGCCTGGAGTGTACGCAGGGGGCGCGTTCCGAGTAATGAAAAACTGTTTTTT. The chain carries TRBV30 and TRBJ1-4, with 8 bases aligning to TRBD1. CDR3 length: 18 amino acids. Trimming removed 0 bases from V and 4 bases from J; junction bases left unmatched: 13. Germline V CDR1 and CDR2: GTSNPN, SVGIG (reference sequence).

The V gene is TRBV30, the J gene TRBJ1-3; TRBD1 is a possible D gene (5 bases). The CDR3 runs 15 residues. Germline V lookup: CDR1 GTSNPN, CDR2 SVGIG (reference sequence). V lost 0 bases to trimming and J lost 2 bases, with 11 bases between them. The DNA of the CDR3 is TGTGCCTGGAGTGTACGAAGGGGCGCTGGAAACACCATATATTTT. Its protein is CAWSVRRGAGNTIYF.

The chain is built from TRBV29-1 and TRBJ2-3; 7 nucleotides line up with TRBD1. J lost 3 bases, V lost 3 bases, and 6 bases had no gene match. Germline CDR1 reads SQVTM; CDR2 reads ANQGSEA. The CDR3 sequence is 14 residues long. CDR3 protein: CSVEKGARTDTQYF. CDR3 sequence (DNA): TGCAGCGTTGAGAAGGGGGCTCGGACAGATACGCAGTATTTT.

This chain joins TRBV7-2 and TRBJ1-6, with D possibly matching TRBD1 (5 bases). CDR3 size: 14 residues. Germline CDR1 and CDR2: SGHTA and FQGNSA. Trimming pared 6 bases from V and 7 bases from J, leaving 13 bases between. CDR3: CASRTDSANSPLHF. DNA for the CDR3: TGTGCCAGCAGGACCGACAGTGCCAATTCACCCCTCCACTTT.

The count of this clone is one. The chain combines TRBV5-4 with TRBJ2-3; 8 bases align to TRBD2. Germline CDR1 is SGHNT and CDR2 is YYREEE (reference sequence). This CDR3 comprises 14 residues. After removal of 4 bases from V and 6 bases from J, the junction contained 7 bases not matched to a gene. The CDR3 loop is CASSTGGAEDTQYF. CDR3 bases: TGTGCCAGCAGCACCGGGGGGGCAGAGGATACGCAGTATTTT. Using reference TRBV5-4 and TRBJ2-3 for the parts outside the CDR3, the full variable domain is ETGVTQSPTHLIKTRGQQVTLRCSSQSGHNTVSWYQQALGQGPQFIFQYYREEENGRGNFPPRFSGLQFPNYSSELNVNALELDDSALYLCASSTGGAEDTQYFGPGTRLTVL.

Worth noting for this clone: Other DNA sequences within the sample encode an identical CDR3. This sequence joins TRBV29-1 and TRBJ1-1; a weak D match, TRBD1 (5 bases). The CDR3 sequence is 10 residues long. V gave up 6 bases and J gave up 7 bases, with 9 bases separating them. Per the germline V gene, CDR1 is SQVTM and CDR2 is ANQGSEA. The CDR3 DNA sequence: TGCAGCGTAGCCGACAGTGAAGCTTTCTTT. Protein sequence: CSVADSEAFF.